The 31 T cell receptor beta chains presented below share a single source sample, sequenced in a study of beta chain features in type 1 diabetes. General study points: Among patients with Type 1 diabetes, TCRB CDR3s were moderately but significantly shorter in every one of the four CD4+ subsets.

These receptors have no identified antigens. The isolated RNA, all of it, was reverse transcribed, so expressed TCRB transcripts were what got sequenced. The table came from immunoSEQ multiplex PCR; TCRdb's copy has only in-frame clones and leaves some out. The sample lists about 650,000 clones, about an eighth occurring once. The sequencing input was naive CD4+ T cells from blood. These receptors were collected from a man aged 25-45 years with type 1 diabetes.

The chain combines TRBV5-6 with TRBJ2-7, with D possibly being TRBD1 or TRBD2 (6 bases each). The CDR3 is made up of 12 amino acids. Trimming removed 0 bases from V and 6 bases from J, with 7 bases in between. In germline, CDR1 is SGHDT, CDR2 YYEEEE. The CDR3 protein is CASSLEGGEQYF. The DNA for the CDR3 is TGTGCCAGCAGCTTGGAGGGGGGCGAGCAGTACTTC.

This chain links TRBV30 with TRBJ2-5; 9 bases match TRBD2. The CDR3 spans 14 residues. Germline V gene sequence: CDR1 GTSNPN, CDR2 SVGIG (reference sequence). With 8 bases clipped from V and 2 bases from J, the junction kept 9 bases outside the gene matches. The CDR3 reads CAAGGVPPQETQYF. CDR3 DNA sequence: TGTGCCGCGGGGGGGGTTCCCCCGCAAGAGACCCAGTACTTC.

This clone was seen a handful of times. This chain connects TRBV21-1 to TRBJ2-4; the table gives TRBD2 as D, unverified against the DNA. TRBV21-1 counts as a pseudogene. The CDR3 extends over 20 amino acids. The CDR3 loop reads CASSSIRLKAGRPSQNIQYF. The CDR3 DNA reads as TGTGCCAGCAGCTCTATTCGGCTTAAAGCGGGCAGGCCTAGTCAAAACATTCAGTACTTC.

This clone showed up just a few times. The genes are TRBV13 and TRBJ2-7, with 8 nucleotides matching TRBD1. The CDR3 has 16 residues. V was clipped by 6 bases and J by 2 bases; unmatched bases: 12. Germline V gives CDR1 PRHDT, CDR2 FYEKMQ (reference sequence). CDR3 amino acids: CASSFPLGQGTYEQYF. The DNA for the CDR3 is TGTGCCAGCAGTTTCCCCCTCGGACAGGGTACCTACGAGCAGTACTTC. Full variable domain (remainder filled in from reference TRBV13 and TRBJ2-7): AAGVIQSPRHLIKEKRETATLKCYPIPRHDTVYWYQQGPGQDPQFLISFYEKMQSDKGSIPDRFSAQQFSDYHSELNMSSLELGDSALYFCASSFPLGQGTYEQYFGPGTRLTVT.

This clone was seen a handful of times. This chain links TRBV5-6 with TRBJ1-6, with D unresolved. The CDR3 consists of 14 residues. V lost 5 bases to trimming and J lost 4 bases, with 10 bases between them. Germline CDR1 is SGHDT and CDR2 is YYEEEE. The DNA of the CDR3 is TGTGCCAGCAGGACGGAATTATATAATTCACCCCTCCACTTT. Protein sequence: CASRTELYNSPLHF.

This chain links TRBV18 with TRBJ1-4, with D possibly matching TRBD1 (5 bases). CDR1 and CDR2 (germline): KGHSH, LQKENI. The CDR3 is 14 residues long. Between the trimmed V and J ends, which lost 9 bases and 0 bases, there was a span of 11 bases. The DNA for the CDR3 is TGTGCCAGTAAAGAGGGACCAACTAATGAAAAACTGTTTTTT. Protein: CASKEGPTNEKLFF.

The chain joins TRBV2 to TRBJ1-1; D uncertain. The CDR3 runs to 11 residues. CDR1 and CDR2 from the germline V gene are SNHLY and FYNNEI. V was pared by 9 bases and J by 3 bases, with 8 bases between. The chain's CDR3 is CARGRDTEAFF. DNA for the CDR3: TGTGCCAGGGGCCGAGACACTGAAGCTTTCTTT.

This clone was observed a few times. The chain is built from TRBV10-3 and TRBJ1-2, with 8 bases lining up with TRBD1. V shed 5 bases, J shed 5 bases, and the junction held 4 bases outside the gene matches. Germline-derived CDR1 and CDR2 are ENHRY and SYGVKD. The CDR3 spans 13 residues. CDR3 region: CAISMDREYGYTF. Here the CDR3 DNA reads TGTGCCATCAGTATGGACAGGGAGTATGGCTACACCTTC.

This clone showed up just a few times. CDR3 in DNA: TGTGCCAGCAGTTTTAACAGGGGGGCTTCAAATGAGCAGTTCTTC. Amino acids: CASSFNRGASNEQFF. V usage is TRBV28 and J usage is TRBJ2-1; 8 bases map to TRBD1. J lost 7 bases, V lost 3 bases, and 8 bases had no gene match. Germline V gene sequence: CDR1 MDHEN, CDR2 SYDVKM. The CDR3 totals 15 residues.

This clone occurred a few times. One junction end does not reproduce the germline sequence, and a read error may be involved. The chain is built from TRBV7-2 and TRBJ2-5; D may be TRBD2 (6 bases). The CDR3 is made up of 14 amino acids. Germline V lookup: CDR1 SGHTA, CDR2 FQGNSA. CDR3: CASHKGRASAFLDF. CDR3 DNA: TGTGCCAGCCATAAAGGAAGGGCTAGCGCCTTTTTGGACTTC.

Only a few counts were recorded for this clone. The J gene is TRBJ2-7, the V gene TRBV18; D gene uncertain. From germline, CDR1 is KGHSH and CDR2 LQKENI. The V gene lost 2 bases and the J gene lost 2 bases, with 10 bases spanning the gap. CDR3 length: 14 amino acids. CDR3 DNA: TGTGCCAGCTCACCAATAGGCCGGGCCTACGAGCAGTACTTC. It yields the protein CASSPIGRAYEQYF.

The chain couples TRBV29-1 to TRBJ2-3; TRBD2 agrees at 9 bases. The CDR3 consists of 13 residues. The V gene end was trimmed by 3 bases and the J gene end by 5 bases; junction bases not matched to a gene: 3. Germline V gives CDR1 SQVTM, CDR2 ANQGSEA. The CDR3 region is CSVEAGGRDTQYF. The CDR3 DNA reads TGCAGCGTTGAGGCGGGGGGGAGAGATACGCAGTATTTT.

CDR3 sequence reads: CASRSTGAPNYGYTF. The CDR3 bases are TGTGCCAGCCGATCCACGGGGGCCCCGAACTATGGCTACACCTTC. The chain is built from TRBV6-6 and TRBJ1-2; D is perhaps TRBD1 (6 bases). Germline V gives CDR1 MNHNY, CDR2 SVGAGI (reference sequence). This CDR3 is 15 amino acids long. Trimming stripped 8 bases from V and 2 bases from J, with 18 bases between.

The rearrangement uses TRBV9 and TRBJ1-4; the match to TRBD1 covers 9 bases. V shed 4 bases and J 5 bases; nucleotides not matched to a gene: 6. The germline CDR1 and CDR2 sequences are SGDLS and YYNGEE. The CDR3 contains 15 residues. As DNA, the CDR3 is TGTGCCAGCAGCCCCAGGGGGACAGGGAATGAAAAACTGTTTTTT. Its protein is CASSPRGTGNEKLFF.

The chain carries TRBV5-1 and TRBJ2-5; D ambiguous. CDR1 and CDR2 from the germline V gene are SGHRS and YFSETQ. V shed 6 bases and J shed 3 bases, with 21 bases lying between them. This CDR3 spans 16 amino acids. As DNA, the CDR3 is TGCGCCAGCACTGCGGCGGCGGCACTTGGGGAAGAGACCCAGTACTTC. Encoded protein: CASTAAAALGEETQYF.

This clone has just a few counts. The rearrangement joins TRBV6-6 to TRBJ2-7; D possibly corresponds to TRBD1 (6 bases). Germline CDR1 MNHNY, CDR2 SVGAGI (reference sequence). There are 14 residues in the CDR3. Trimming removed 5 bases at V and 5 bases at J, with 16 bases between. The CDR3 region has the DNA TGTGCCAGCAGTCAACCCAGGGGCAAGGACGAGCAGTACTTC. This sequence encodes CASSQPRGKDEQYF.

This clone was seen a few times. The rearrangement links TRBV2 to TRBJ1-5; no firm D call. V shed 4 bases and J shed 2 bases, with 12 bases lying between them. Germline V gene data show CDR1 as SNHLY and CDR2 as FYNNEI. CDR3 length: 15 residues. CDR3 in DNA: TGTGCCAGCAGTGTGTCAGGTATTGGCAATCAGCCCCAGCATTTT. Its protein is CASSVSGIGNQPQHF.

Details on this clone: One end of the junction varies from germline; a read error may be responsible. This sequence joins TRBV7-7 and TRBJ2-6; 8 nucleotides line up with TRBD1. The CDR3 sequence is 19 residues long. Germline CDR1 reads SSHAT; CDR2 reads FNYEAQ (reference sequence). The CDR3: CASSPRRTGSSSGANVLTF. CDR3 sequence (DNA): TGTGCTAGCAGCCCCCGCAGGACAGGGTCTTCTTCTGGGGCCAACGTCCTGACTTTC.

CDR3 protein: CASSLRTGGGEQYF. The CDR3 DNA reads TGTGCCAGCAGCCTCCGGACAGGGGGCGGCGAGCAGTACTTC. The V gene is TRBV11-3, the J gene TRBJ2-7; 11 bases agree with TRBD1. The CDR3 loop spans 14 amino acids. Germline V lookup: CDR1 SGHNT, CDR2 YENEEA. The V and J ends lost 5 bases and 6 bases, in that order; junction bases with no gene match: 6.

This chain uses TRBV5-4 with TRBJ1-2; no clear D gene. The CDR3 spans 14 residues. Germline lookup yields CDR1 SGHNT and CDR2 YYREEE (reference sequence). V lost 0 bases to trimming and J lost 2 bases, with 8 bases between them. The DNA of the CDR3 is TGTGCCAGCAGCTTGGATAATGACAACTATGGCTACACCTTC. Translating gives CASSLDNDNYGYTF.

This clone was counted only a few times. The DNA of the CDR3 is TGTGCCAGCAGGGAAGGAGGCAGGAGCTCCTACGAGCAGTACTTC. Amino acid sequence: CASREGGRSSYEQYF. The chain employs TRBV13 and TRBJ2-7; maybe TRBD2 (5 bases). CDR3 length: 15 amino acids. The V end was cut by 6 bases, the J end by 0 bases, with 15 bases between. Germline CDR1 reads PRHDT; CDR2 reads FYEKMQ (reference sequence).

This clone has just a few counts. The CDR3 sequence is CASSISWGRRETQYF. The CDR3 bases are TGTGCCAGTAGTATATCGTGGGGAAGGCGAGAGACCCAGTACTTC. The chain carries TRBV19 and TRBJ2-5; no reliable D call. The CDR3 totals 15 residues. From germline, CDR1 is LNHDA and CDR2 SQIVND (reference sequence). The V and J ends lost 2 bases and 4 bases respectively, with 14 bases between them.

The V and J genes are TRBV5-1 and TRBJ1-1; weak D call: TRBD1 (6 bases). Germline lookup yields CDR1 SGHRS and CDR2 YFSETQ. Trimming left V 3 bases short and J 4 bases short, with 10 bases between. The CDR3 covers 13 residues. In nucleotides, the CDR3 is TGCGCCAGCAGCTCCAGGGGACCCACTGAAGCTTTCTTT. As protein: CASSSRGPTEAFF.

This chain joins TRBV29-1 and TRBJ2-3, with D uncertain. The germline V and J ends were trimmed by 8 bases and 4 bases, with 4 bases remaining between them. Germline V lookup: CDR1 SQVTM, CDR2 ANQGSEA. This CDR3 region has 9 residues. The CDR3 nucleotides are TGCAGCACCTCAGATACGCAGTATTTT. This sequence encodes CSTSDTQYF.

This clone turned up a few times. This rearrangement joins TRBV5-6 to TRBJ2-1, with D perhaps matching TRBD2 (6 bases). This CDR3 region has 14 residues. The germline V gene encodes CDR1 SGHDT and CDR2 YYEEEE. Deletions cut 4 bases from V and 5 bases from J, with 13 bases between. The CDR3 spells CASSQPRENNEQFF. In DNA form, the CDR3 reads TGTGCCAGCAGCCAACCGCGGGAAAACAATGAGCAGTTCTTC. Using reference TRBV5-6 and TRBJ2-1 for the parts outside the CDR3, the full variable domain is DAGVTQSPTHLIKTRGQQVTLRCSPKSGHDTVSWYQQALGQGPQFIFQYYEEEERQRGNFPDRFSGHQFPNYSSELNVNALLLGDSALYLCASSQPRENNEQFFGPGTRLTVL.

This clone was seen a few times. The chain uses TRBV9 and TRBJ1-6; perhaps TRBD1 as D (6 bases). This CDR3 contains 15 residues. The germline V gene has CDR1 SGDLS and CDR2 YYNGEE. V was shortened by 3 bases and J by 10 bases, with 17 bases between the two germline ends. As DNA, the CDR3 is TGTGCCAGCAGCGCTGTGGGGGGGCAGGGATCACCCCTCCACTTT. Its translation: CASSAVGGQGSPLHF.

This clone was seen a few times. The chain is built from TRBV5-4 and TRBJ1-2; no reliable D call. From germline, CDR1 is SGHNT and CDR2 YYREEE (reference sequence). Deletions cut 0 bases from V and 5 bases from J, with 11 bases between. This CDR3 contains 14 residues. CDR3 in amino acids: CASSLGTSVYGYTF. In nucleotides, the CDR3 is TGTGCCAGCAGCTTGGGGACTTCCGTATATGGCTACACCTTC. The full variable domain, its missing parts supplied by reference TRBV5-4 and TRBJ1-2, is ETGVTQSPTHLIKTRGQQVTLRCSSQSGHNTVSWYQQALGQGPQFIFQYYREEENGRGNFPPRFSGLQFPNYSSELNVNALELDDSALYLCASSLGTSVYGYTFGSGTRLTVV.

Written as DNA, the CDR3 is TGTGCCAGCAGTGAAGCGCAGGGCATTAGCTACGAGCAGTACTTC. It codes for CASSEAQGISYEQYF. The chain is built from TRBV6-1 and TRBJ2-7; TRBD1 is a possible D gene (5 bases). CDR3 length: 15 amino acids. V gave up 0 bases and J gave up 3 bases, with 12 bases separating them. CDR1 MNHNS and CDR2 SASEGT come from the germline V gene.

This clone was recorded a few times. The chain has TRBV14 and TRBJ1-3, with D uncertain. Germline lookup yields CDR1 SGHDN and CDR2 FVKESK. The CDR3 loop spans 16 amino acids. V was shortened by 4 bases and J by 2 bases, with 15 bases between the two germline ends. In DNA, the CDR3 is TGTGCCAGCAGCCTGGGCCCGGCTACGGCTGGAAACACCATATATTTT. Its translation: CASSLGPATAGNTIYF.

This clone was observed a handful of times. This chain joins TRBV7-2 and TRBJ2-7; D call uncertain. This CDR3 has 16 amino acids. CDR1 is SGHTA, CDR2 FQGNSA, per germline. Trimming cost V 4 bases and J 0 bases, with 16 bases left between them. The CDR3 loop is CASSSFRDGNSYEQYF. For the CDR3, the DNA is TGTGCCAGCAGCTCATTTAGAGATGGGAACTCCTACGAGCAGTACTTC. The complete variable domain, with remaining parts taken from reference TRBV7-2 and TRBJ2-7, reads GAGVSQSPSNKVTEKGKDVELRCDPISGHTALYWYRQSLGQGLEFLIYFQGNSAPDKSGLPSDRFSAERTGGSVSTLTIQRTQQEDSAVYLCASSSFRDGNSYEQYFGPGTRLTVT.

The chain couples TRBV5-1 to TRBJ2-3; 9 bases are a match to TRBD1. The CDR3 is 15 amino acids. Germline CDR1 is SGHRS and CDR2 is YFSETQ. Losses at the gene ends were 7 bases for V and 4 bases for J; bases not matched to a gene: 10. The CDR3 DNA is TGCGCCAGCCAGAATGGACAGGGGATAGCAGATACGCAGTATTTT. It translates to CASQNGQGIADTQYF.